Following are 21 T cell receptor beta chains from one sample sequenced in a study of naive and memory T cell subsets. Four PCR rounds used nested alpha and beta constant region primers plus the SP2 primer. TCRdb independently ran MiXCR on the UMI-ligation and nested PCR reads; one entry per CDR3 protein. The table shows over 11,000 distinct CDR3 sequences, with less than 5.5% occurring only once. Treatment in this sample: skin biopsy from PPD injection site in Mantoux-positive individual. A UMI-containing oligonucleotide was joined by 3' ligation to the TCR cDNA template. The sample in question was skin, obtained from a tuberculin skin test site. The receptors shown here come from an adult in good health.

This clonotype occurred many times. The CDR3: CATQRAAGNPRAEQYF. CDR3 sequence (DNA): TGTGCCACTCAGCGTGCGGCGGGCAACCCCAGAGCCGAGCAGTACTTC. The chain joins TRBV6-5 to TRBJ2-7, with a possible D match to TRBD2 (5 bases). The V gene's germline CDR1 is MNHEY and CDR2 SVGAGI. V lost 10 bases, J lost 6 bases, and 28 bases lay in between. The CDR3 contains 16 residues.

This clonotype is termed medium-sized. The chain links TRBV28 to TRBJ1-1, with 8 bases identical to TRBD1. The trim removed 7 bases at V and 5 bases at J, leaving 6 bases unmatched. CDR3 length: 13 amino acids. Per the germline V gene, CDR1 is MDHEN and CDR2 is SYDVKM. DNA of the CDR3: TGTGCCAGCACCAGACAGGGGCGGACTGAAGCTTTCTTT. Translation: CASTRQGRTEAFF.

This clonotype was observed many times. J is TRBJ1-2 and V is TRBV6-2 or TRBV6-3; 7 bases agree with TRBD1. The V gene's germline CDR1 is MNHEY and CDR2 SVGEGT. The CDR3 loop spans 14 amino acids. The junction had 5 bases not matched to a gene; V was cut back by 3 bases and J by 4 bases. The CDR3 here is CASSYPGDSYGYTF. CDR3 in DNA: TGTGCCAGCAGTTATCCAGGGGACAGCTATGGCTACACCTTC.

This clonotype is labeled as medium-sized. This sequence joins TRBV10-3 and TRBJ2-4; D remains unclear. The CDR3 runs to 14 residues. Per germline, CDR1 ENHRY and CDR2 SYGVKD. Trimming removed 2 bases from V and 0 bases from J, with 5 bases in between. CDR3 sequence reads: CAISEGLAKNIQYF. The CDR3 DNA reads TGTGCCATCAGTGAGGGGCTAGCCAAAAACATTCAGTACTTC.

Many counts were recorded for this clonotype. The chain uses TRBV7-2 and TRBJ1-2; 9 nucleotides agree with TRBD1. J was trimmed by 6 bases and V by 5 bases; bases with no gene match: 10. This CDR3 contains 15 residues. From germline, CDR1 is SGHTA and CDR2 FQGNSA. CDR3 in DNA: TGTGCCAGCAGCCTCACCCACACAGGGGGCAATGGCTACACCTTC. It encodes CASSLTHTGGNGYTF. Drawing the rest from reference TRBV7-2 and TRBJ1-2, the complete variable domain is GAGVSQSPSNKVTEKGKDVELRCDPISGHTALYWYRQSLGQGLEFLIYFQGNSAPDKSGLPSDRFSAERTGGSVSTLTIQRTQQEDSAVYLCASSLTHTGGNGYTFGSGTRLTVV.

By share, this clonotype counts as medium-sized. This rearrangement joins TRBV4-2 to TRBJ2-4; the match to TRBD2 covers 7 bases. V lost 4 bases, J lost 3 bases, and 9 bases stayed unmatched. The CDR3 spans 16 residues. Germline V gene data show CDR1 as LGHNA and CDR2 as YNFKEQ. The CDR3 DNA reads as TGTGCCAGCAGCCTATATAGCGGGTCGGGCAAAAACATTCAGTACTTC. Translation: CASSLYSGSGKNIQYF.

The chain joins TRBV5-4 to TRBJ2-1, with 8 nucleotides matching TRBD2. With V trimmed by 1 base and J by 8 bases, 8 bases remained unmatched. In germline, CDR1 is SGHNT, CDR2 YYREEE (reference sequence). CDR3 size: 15 residues. CDR3: CASSLRRGGIDEQFF. The CDR3 DNA sequence: TGTGCCAGCAGCTTGCGACGGGGGGGCATCGATGAGCAGTTCTTC.

By share of the sample, this clonotype is medium-sized. The chain joins TRBV6-6 to TRBJ2-4; D unclear. CDR3 length: 22 residues. With 4 bases removed from V and 0 bases from J, the gap between germline ends came to 31 bases. Germline lookup yields CDR1 MNHNY and CDR2 SVGAGI (reference sequence). The CDR3 spells CASSSLEVARIPGVLAKNIQYF. The CDR3 coding sequence is TGTGCCAGCAGTTCACTTGAAGTAGCCAGGATCCCCGGAGTTCTAGCCAAAAACATTCAGTACTTC.

By share of the sample, this clonotype is medium-sized. The chain has TRBV20-1 and TRBJ2-7, with 9 bases identical to TRBD2. Germline CDR1 is DFQATT and CDR2 is SNEGSKA (reference sequence). The V segment lost 1 base and the J segment 6 bases; nucleotides outside the gene matches: 10. The CDR3 spans 15 residues. The CDR3, as DNA: TGCAGTGCTAGAGCACCCTATAGCGGGGGTCGCGAGCAGTACTTC. This sequence encodes CSARAPYSGGREQYF.

This clonotype was detected ten times or more. The genes are TRBV12-3 or TRBV12-4 and TRBJ2-3, with 7 nucleotides matching TRBD1. V dropped 5 bases and J dropped 5; count of bases not matched to a gene: 7. CDR3 length: 14 amino acids. CDR3 amino acids: CASSPTWTGDTQYF. DNA of the CDR3: TGTGCCAGCAGTCCCACCTGGACAGGAGATACGCAGTATTTT.

This clonotype rates as medium-sized. J is TRBJ2-5 and V is TRBV29-1; tentatively, D is TRBD2 (5 bases). V gave up 7 bases and J gave up 5 bases, with 11 bases separating them. CDR1 SQVTM and CDR2 ANQGSEA come from the germline V gene. The CDR3 totals 11 residues. CDR3 sequence: CSEASSETQYF. DNA for the CDR3: TGCAGCGAGGCTAGCTCGGAGACCCAGTACTTC.

This clonotype was observed at least ten times. The chain couples TRBV20-1 to TRBJ1-4; D gene unclear. CDR1 DFQATT and CDR2 SNEGSKA come from the germline V gene (reference sequence). The CDR3 has 12 residues. Trimming removed 3 bases from V and 5 bases from J, with 7 bases in between. The CDR3, as DNA: TGCAGTGCTAGGTCTCTCAATGAAAAACTGTTTTTT. Protein: CSARSLNEKLFF.

This chain links TRBV29-1 with TRBJ1-1; D remains ambiguous. The CDR3 covers 13 residues. V shed 4 bases and J shed 5 bases, with 14 bases lying between them. Germline CDR1 reads SQVTM; CDR2 reads ANQGSEA. CDR3 residues: CSVGLSGGTEAFF. The CDR3 DNA reads TGCAGCGTTGGATTGTCGGGAGGAACTGAAGCTTTCTTT.

This clonotype was picked up a small number of times. The rearrangement links TRBV6-2 or TRBV6-3 to TRBJ1-1; D ambiguous. CDR3 size: 13 residues. With 2 bases removed from V and 1 base from J, the gap between germline ends came to 5 bases. CDR1 is MNHEY, CDR2 SVGEGT, per germline. CDR3 nucleotide sequence: TGTGCCAGCAGTTACGGAACGAACACTGAAGCTTTCTTT. Protein: CASSYGTNTEAFF.

This clonotype has ten or more counts. This chain connects TRBV2 to TRBJ2-3; the D gene is possibly TRBD1 (5 bases). Germline lookup yields CDR1 SNHLY and CDR2 FYNNEI. V gave up 4 bases and J gave up 1 base, with 6 bases separating them. The CDR3 has 13 residues. The CDR3 DNA reads as TGTGCCAGCAGTGCACAGGGCACAGATACGCAGTATTTT. Translation gives CASSAQGTDTQYF.

This chain connects TRBV5-1 to TRBJ2-3, with TRBD1 matching 7 bases. The CDR3 has 15 amino acids. The germline CDR1 and CDR2 sequences are SGHRS and YFSETQ. Germline trimming cut 4 bases from V and 2 bases from J; bases unmatched to any gene: 7. As DNA, the CDR3 is TGCGCCAGCAGCGCGCAAACAGGGGCCACAGATACGCAGTATTTT. This translates into CASSAQTGATDTQYF.

This clonotype rates as medium-sized. The chain has TRBV29-1 and TRBJ1-1; no firm D call. The germline gives CDR1 SQVTM, CDR2 ANQGSEA. This CDR3 has 13 residues. Deletions cut 4 bases from V and 6 bases from J, with 15 bases between. This chain's CDR3 is CSVVDPRAPEAFF. The CDR3, as DNA: TGCAGCGTTGTCGACCCCCGAGCCCCTGAAGCTTTCTTT. Based on the CDR3 plus reference TRBV29-1 and TRBJ1-1, the full variable domain is SAVISQKPSRDICQRGTSLTIQCQVDSQVTMMFWYRQQPGQSLTLIATANQGSEATYESGFVIDKFPISRPNLTFSTLTVSNMSPEDSSIYLCSVVDPRAPEAFFGQGTRLTVV.

This clonotype was recorded at least ten times. Compared with germline, one end of the junction differs, possibly owing to a read error. J is TRBJ1-4 and V is TRBV6-5; no clear D. The CDR3 runs 13 residues. Per the germline V gene, CDR1 is MNHEY and CDR2 is SVGAGI. The CDR3: CASSYYIGTTRVF. The CDR3 bases are TGTGCCAGCAGTTACTATATCGGTACCACTCGGGTTTTT.

By sample fraction, this clonotype is medium-sized (0.01 to 0.1%). V and J are TRBV29-1 and TRBJ2-5, with 7 bases aligning to TRBD1. V lost 6 bases to trimming and J lost 0 bases; unmatched junction nucleotides: 1. The germline CDR1 and CDR2 sequences are SQVTM and ANQGSEA. There are 12 residues in the CDR3. This chain's CDR3 is CSVGTDQETQYF. The DNA for the CDR3 is TGCAGCGTGGGGACAGACCAAGAGACCCAGTACTTC.

A few counts support this clonotype. The chain carries TRBV5-4 and TRBJ2-7; D not certain. Deletions cut 0 bases from V and 2 bases from J, with 6 bases between. Germline CDR1 and CDR2: SGHNT and YYREEE (reference sequence). The CDR3 covers 13 residues. CDR3 DNA: TGTGCCAGCAGCTTGGACTTTGCCTACGAGCAGTACTTC. Translated, it gives CASSLDFAYEQYF.

This clonotype was observed at least ten times. The chain links TRBV7-3 to TRBJ2-2; 11 bases match TRBD2. The germline gives CDR1 SGHTA, CDR2 FQGTGA. V shed 8 bases, J shed 4 bases, and the junction held 6 bases outside the gene matches. CDR3 size: 15 residues. The CDR3 DNA sequence: TGTGCCAGCCGGGTAGCGGGGGGGAGCACCGGGGAGCTGTTTTTT. Amino acids: CASRVAGGSTGELFF.